This record concerns one T cell receptor beta chain sequence. Its antigen is not known. At one end the junction does not follow the germline gene, possibly because of a read error. This entry belongs to a study of glioma-infiltrating T cells. Broader study findings: Non-neoplastic patients had below-expected tissue-blood divergence, while all gliomas exceeded expectation.

There are 15 residues in the CDR3. The V gene's germline CDR1 is SGHVS and CDR2 FQNEAQ. The iRepertoire nested amplicon-rescue multiplex PCR amplified TCR alpha and beta CDR3s from RNA. Input was roughly 95-450 ng of tissue mRNA or PBMC total RNA. TCRdb re-called the multiplex PCR reads with MiXCR, one entry per CDR3 protein. The sample has 85,000 to 110,000 distinct CDR3 sequences; about 30% are singletons. Material for sequencing was glioma tissue, nonneoplastic brain tissue, or PBMCs (not recorded which). The chain combines TRBV7-8 with TRBJ1-2; 9 nucleotides match TRBD1. The clonotype originates from a human donor with low-grade glioma or glioblastoma, undergoing nonglioma brain surgery, or in good health (not recorded which). In nucleotides, the CDR3 is TGTGCCAGAAGCTTAGAAGGGACAGGGTCCTATGGCTACACCTTC. Its translation is CARSLEGTGSYGYTF.